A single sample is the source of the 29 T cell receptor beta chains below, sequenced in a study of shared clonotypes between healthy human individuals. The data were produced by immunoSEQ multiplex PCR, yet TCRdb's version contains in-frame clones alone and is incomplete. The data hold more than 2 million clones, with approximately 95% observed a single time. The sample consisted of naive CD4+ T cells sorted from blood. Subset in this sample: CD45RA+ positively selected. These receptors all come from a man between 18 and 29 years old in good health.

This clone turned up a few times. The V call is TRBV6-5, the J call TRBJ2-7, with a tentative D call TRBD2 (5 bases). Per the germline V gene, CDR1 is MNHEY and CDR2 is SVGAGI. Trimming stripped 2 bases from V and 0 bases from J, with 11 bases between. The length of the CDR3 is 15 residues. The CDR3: CASSYLSSGSYEQYF. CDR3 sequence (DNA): TGTGCCAGCAGTTACCTCTCCAGCGGCTCCTACGAGCAGTACTTC.

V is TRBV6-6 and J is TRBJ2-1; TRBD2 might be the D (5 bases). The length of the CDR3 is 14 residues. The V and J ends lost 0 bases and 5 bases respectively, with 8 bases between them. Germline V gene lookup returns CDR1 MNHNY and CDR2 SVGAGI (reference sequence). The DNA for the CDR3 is TGTGCCAGCAGTTACTCGGCTAGCAACAATGAGCAGTTCTTC. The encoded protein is CASSYSASNNEQFF.

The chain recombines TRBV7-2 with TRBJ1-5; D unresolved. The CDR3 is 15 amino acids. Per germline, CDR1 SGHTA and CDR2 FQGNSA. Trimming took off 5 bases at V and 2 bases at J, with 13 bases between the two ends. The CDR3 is CASSPVLGGNQPQHF. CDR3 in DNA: TGTGCCAGCAGCCCCGTACTGGGCGGCAATCAGCCCCAGCATTTT.

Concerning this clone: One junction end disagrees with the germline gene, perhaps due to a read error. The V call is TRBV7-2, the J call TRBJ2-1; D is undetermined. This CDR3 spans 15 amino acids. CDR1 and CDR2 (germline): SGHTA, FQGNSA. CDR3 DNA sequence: TGTGCCAGCAGCCCCAGGACCGGATCCTACAATGAGCAGCTCTTC. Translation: CASSPRTGSYNEQLF.

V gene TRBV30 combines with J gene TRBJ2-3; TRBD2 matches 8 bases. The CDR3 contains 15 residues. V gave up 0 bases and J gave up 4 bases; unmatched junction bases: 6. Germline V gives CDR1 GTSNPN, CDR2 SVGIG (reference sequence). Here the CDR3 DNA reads TGTGCCTGGAGTGTAGCGCCGCGGGGGGCAGATACGCAGTATTTT. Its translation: CAWSVAPRGADTQYF.

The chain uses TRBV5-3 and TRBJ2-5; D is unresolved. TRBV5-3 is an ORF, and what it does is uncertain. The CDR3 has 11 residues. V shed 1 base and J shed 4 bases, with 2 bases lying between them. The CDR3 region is CARSLRETQYF. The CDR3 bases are TGTGCCAGAAGCTTGAGAGAGACCCAGTACTTC.

CDR3 sequence: CASSPQGAVAQYF. CDR3 coding DNA: TGTGCCAGCAGCCCCCAAGGTGCAGTGGCCCAGTACTTC. The chain links TRBV11-2 to TRBJ2-5; D uncertain. V lost 5 bases and J lost 9, with 16 bases in between. CDR1 and CDR2 (germline): SGHAT, FQNNGV. The CDR3 spans 13 residues.

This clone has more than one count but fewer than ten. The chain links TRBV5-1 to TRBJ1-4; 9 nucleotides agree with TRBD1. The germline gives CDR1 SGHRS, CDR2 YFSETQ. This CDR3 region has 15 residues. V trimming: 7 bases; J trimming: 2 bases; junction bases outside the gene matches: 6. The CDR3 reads CASAGQGNTNEKLFF. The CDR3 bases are TGCGCCAGCGCCGGACAGGGGAATACTAATGAAAAACTGTTTTTT.

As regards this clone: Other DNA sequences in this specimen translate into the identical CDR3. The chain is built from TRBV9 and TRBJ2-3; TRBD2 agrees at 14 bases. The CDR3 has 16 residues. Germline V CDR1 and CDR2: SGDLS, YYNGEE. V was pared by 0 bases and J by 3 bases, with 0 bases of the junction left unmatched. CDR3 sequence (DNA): TGTGCCAGCAGCGTAGGACTAGCGGGGGGGACAGATACGCAGTATTTT. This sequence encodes CASSVGLAGGTDTQYF.

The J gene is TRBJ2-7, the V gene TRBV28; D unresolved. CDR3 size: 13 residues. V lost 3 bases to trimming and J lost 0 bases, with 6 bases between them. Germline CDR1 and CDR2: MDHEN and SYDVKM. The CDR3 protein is CASSFIDSYEQYF. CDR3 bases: TGTGCCAGCAGTTTCATAGACTCCTACGAGCAGTACTTC.

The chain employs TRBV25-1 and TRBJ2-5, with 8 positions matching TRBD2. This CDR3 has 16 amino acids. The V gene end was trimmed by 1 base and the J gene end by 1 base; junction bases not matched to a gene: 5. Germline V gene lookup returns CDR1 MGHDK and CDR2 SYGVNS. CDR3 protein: CASSELGTSGQETQYF. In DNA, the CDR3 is TGTGCCAGCAGTGAATTAGGAACTAGCGGCCAAGAGACCCAGTACTTC.

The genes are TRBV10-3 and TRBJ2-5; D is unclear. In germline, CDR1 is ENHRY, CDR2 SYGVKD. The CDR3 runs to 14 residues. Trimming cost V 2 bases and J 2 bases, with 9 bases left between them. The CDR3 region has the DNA TGTGCCATCAGTGAGACGTCCTTACAAGAGACCCAGTACTTC. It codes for CAISETSLQETQYF.

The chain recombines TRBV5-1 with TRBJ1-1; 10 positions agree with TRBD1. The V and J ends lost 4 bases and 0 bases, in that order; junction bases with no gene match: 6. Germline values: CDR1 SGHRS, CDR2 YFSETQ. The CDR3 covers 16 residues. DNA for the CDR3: TGCGCCAGCAGCCTCGGGACAGGGGTCATGAACACTGAAGCTTTCTTT. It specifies CASSLGTGVMNTEAFF.

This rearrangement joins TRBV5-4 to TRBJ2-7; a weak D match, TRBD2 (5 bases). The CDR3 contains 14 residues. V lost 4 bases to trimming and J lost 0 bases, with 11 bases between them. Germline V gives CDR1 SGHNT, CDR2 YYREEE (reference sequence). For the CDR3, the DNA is TGTGCCAGCAGCGCACCGGGAAACTCCTACGAGCAGTACTTC. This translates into CASSAPGNSYEQYF.

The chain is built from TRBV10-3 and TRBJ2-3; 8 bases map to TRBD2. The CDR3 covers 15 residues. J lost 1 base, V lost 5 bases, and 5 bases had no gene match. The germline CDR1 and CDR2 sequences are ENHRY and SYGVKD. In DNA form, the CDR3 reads TGTGCCATCAGTCCGCGGGGGGCCCGCACAGATACGCAGTATTTT. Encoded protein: CAISPRGARTDTQYF.

The CDR3 DNA sequence: TGTGCCAGCAGCCCAGGACAGGGGGCCTTGTATGGCTACACCTTC. Translated, it gives CASSPGQGALYGYTF. V and J are TRBV7-2 and TRBJ1-2; 11 bases align to TRBD1. This CDR3 region has 15 residues. Germline V gene lookup returns CDR1 SGHTA and CDR2 FQGNSA. The ends lost 5 bases at V and 5 bases at J; junction bases unmatched: 7.

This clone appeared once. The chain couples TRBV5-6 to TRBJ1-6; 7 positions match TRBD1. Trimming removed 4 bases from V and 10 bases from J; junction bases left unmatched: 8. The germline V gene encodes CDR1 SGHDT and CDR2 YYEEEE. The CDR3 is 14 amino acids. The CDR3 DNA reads TGTGCCAGCAGCCCTATCGACAGGGACTCACCCCTCCACTTT. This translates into CASSPIDRDSPLHF.

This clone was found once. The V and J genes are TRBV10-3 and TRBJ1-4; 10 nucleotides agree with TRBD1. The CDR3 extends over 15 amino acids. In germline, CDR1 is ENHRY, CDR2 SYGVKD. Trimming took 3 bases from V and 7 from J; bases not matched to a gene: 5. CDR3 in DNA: TGTGCCATCAGTGACGGGACAGGGGTGGGTGAAAAACTGTTTTTT. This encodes CAISDGTGVGEKLFF.

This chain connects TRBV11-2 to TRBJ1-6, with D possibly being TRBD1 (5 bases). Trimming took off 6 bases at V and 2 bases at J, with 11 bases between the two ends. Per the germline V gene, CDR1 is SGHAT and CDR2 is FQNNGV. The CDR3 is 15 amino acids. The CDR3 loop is CASRYQGPYNSPLHF. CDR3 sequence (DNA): TGTGCCAGCAGATATCAGGGCCCCTATAATTCACCCCTCCACTTT.

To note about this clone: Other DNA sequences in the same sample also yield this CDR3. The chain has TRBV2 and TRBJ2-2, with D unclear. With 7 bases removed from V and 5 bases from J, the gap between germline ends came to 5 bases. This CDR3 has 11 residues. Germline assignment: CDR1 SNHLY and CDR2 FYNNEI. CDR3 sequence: CASTYTGELFF. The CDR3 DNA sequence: TGTGCCAGCACCTATACCGGGGAGCTGTTTTTT.

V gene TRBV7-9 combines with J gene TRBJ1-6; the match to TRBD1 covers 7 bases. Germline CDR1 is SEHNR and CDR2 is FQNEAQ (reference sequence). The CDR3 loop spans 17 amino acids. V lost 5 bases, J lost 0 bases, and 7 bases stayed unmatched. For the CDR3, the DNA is TGTGCCAGCAGCCGATTACAGGGGAGCTCCTATAATTCACCCCTCCACTTT. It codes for CASSRLQGSSYNSPLHF.

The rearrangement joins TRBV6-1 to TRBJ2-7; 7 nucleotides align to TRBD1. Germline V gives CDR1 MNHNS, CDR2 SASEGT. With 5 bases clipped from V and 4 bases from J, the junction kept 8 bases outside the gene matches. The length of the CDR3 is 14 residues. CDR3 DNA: TGTGCCAGCAGTAGACAGGGAAAAGGTTACGAGCAGTACTTC. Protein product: CASSRQGKGYEQYF.

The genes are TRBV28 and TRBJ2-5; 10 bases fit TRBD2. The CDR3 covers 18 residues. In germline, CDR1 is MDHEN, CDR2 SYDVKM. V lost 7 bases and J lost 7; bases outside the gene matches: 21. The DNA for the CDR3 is TGTGCCAGCACCAAGGGGGGAGAAGGACTAGCGGTTCGTTTGACCCAGTACTTC. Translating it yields CASTKGGEGLAVRLTQYF.

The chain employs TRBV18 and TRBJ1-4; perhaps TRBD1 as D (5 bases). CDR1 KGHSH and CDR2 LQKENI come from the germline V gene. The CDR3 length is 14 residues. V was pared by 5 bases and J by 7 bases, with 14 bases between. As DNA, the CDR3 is TGTGCCAGCTCAGCGGCCCAGGGACCTGAAAAACTGTTTTTT. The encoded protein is CASSAAQGPEKLFF.

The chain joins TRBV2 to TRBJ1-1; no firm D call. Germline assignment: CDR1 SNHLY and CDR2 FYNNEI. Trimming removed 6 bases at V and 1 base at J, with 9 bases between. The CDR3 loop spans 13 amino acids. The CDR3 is CASSPVSNTEAFF. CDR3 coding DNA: TGTGCCAGCAGCCCTGTTTCGAACACTGAAGCTTTCTTT.

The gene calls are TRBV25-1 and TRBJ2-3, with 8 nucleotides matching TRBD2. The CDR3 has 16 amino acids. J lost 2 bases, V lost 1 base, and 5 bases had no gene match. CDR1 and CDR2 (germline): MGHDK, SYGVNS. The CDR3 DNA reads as TGTGCCAGCAGTGAATCAGTTAGCGGGATCACAGATACGCAGTATTTT. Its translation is CASSESVSGITDTQYF. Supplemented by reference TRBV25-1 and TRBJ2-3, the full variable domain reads EADIYQTPRYLVIGTGKKITLECSQTMGHDKMYWYQQDPGMELHLIHYSYGVNSTEKGDLSSESTVSRIRTEHFPLTLESARPSHTSQYLCASSESVSGITDTQYFGPGTRLTVL.

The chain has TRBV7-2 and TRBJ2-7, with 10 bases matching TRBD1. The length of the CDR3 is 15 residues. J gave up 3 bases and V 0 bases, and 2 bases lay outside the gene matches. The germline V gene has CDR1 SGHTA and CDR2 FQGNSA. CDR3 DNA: TGTGCCAGCAGCTTAGCGGGACAGGGGAACTACGAGCAGTACTTC. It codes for CASSLAGQGNYEQYF.

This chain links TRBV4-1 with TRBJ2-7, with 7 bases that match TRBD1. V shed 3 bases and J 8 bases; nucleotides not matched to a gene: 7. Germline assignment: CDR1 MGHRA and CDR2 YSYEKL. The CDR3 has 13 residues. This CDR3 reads CASSQTGQAKQYF. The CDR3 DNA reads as TGCGCCAGCAGCCAGACAGGGCAAGCTAAGCAGTACTTC.

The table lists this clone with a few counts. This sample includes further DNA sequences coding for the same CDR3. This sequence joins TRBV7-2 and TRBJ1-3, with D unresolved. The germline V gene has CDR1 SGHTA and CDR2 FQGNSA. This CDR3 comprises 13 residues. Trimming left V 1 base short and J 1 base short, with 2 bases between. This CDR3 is CASSLGSGNTIYF. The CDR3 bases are TGTGCCAGCAGCTTAGGGTCTGGAAACACCATATATTTT. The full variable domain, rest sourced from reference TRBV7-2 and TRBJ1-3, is GAGVSQSPSNKVTEKGKDVELRCDPISGHTALYWYRQSLGQGLEFLIYFQGNSAPDKSGLPSDRFSAERTGGSVSTLTIQRTQQEDSAVYLCASSLGSGNTIYFGEGSWLTVV.